The clone carrying this TCR beta chain was found many times. Its antigen is as yet unknown. These data come from a study of T cells in Graves' hyperthyroidism and ophthalmopathy. Study details: The authors collected peripheral blood at initial diagnosis, before any treatment. Findings and limits, study-wide: Most thyroid clonotypes expanded above 0.001 were also detected in blood.

Any patient presenting with uncontrolled infection, other autoimmune disease, pregnancy or lactation was left out. PBMCs were obtained from about 10 ml fresh peripheral blood. The TCR beta CDR3 regions underwent amplification using RNA transcripts as the source. RT-PCR in the first round (using the HTBI primer set) targeted the TCR CDR3. MiXCR was run by TCRdb on the multiplex PCR reads, yielding one entry per CDR3 protein. The profile shows under 350,000 distinct CDR3 sequences, around a quarter of them singletons. CDR3 length: 15 residues. V lost 0 bases to trimming and J lost 2 bases, with 10 bases between them. CDR1 MNHEY and CDR2 SVGEGT come from the germline V gene.

The receptor was isolated from a middle-aged man with Graves' hyperthyroidism that later progressed to Graves' ophthalmopathy. This chain connects TRBV6-2 or TRBV6-3 to TRBJ2-5, with a possible D match to TRBD2 (5 bases). Sample: blood. The DNA of the CDR3 is TGTGCCAGCAGTTACTCGAATCGGGATCAAGAGACCCAGTACTTC. Its protein product is CASSYSNRDQETQYF.